Following are 23 T cell receptor beta chains from one sample sequenced in a study of T cell responses to AZD1222 COVID-19 vaccine. TCRdb's table, derived via immunoSEQ multiplex PCR, lists solely in-frame clones and lacks some. This table has roughly 120,000 clones, 85% to 90% appearing once. Sequencing was performed on peripheral blood, taken 28 days after the second AZD1222 dose. Receptors originate from an adult who received the AZD1222 COVID-19 vaccine.

J is TRBJ1-2 and V is TRBV6-6; D is undetermined. The ends were cut back, 2 bases at V and 7 bases at J, with 5 bases in the middle. CDR1 is MNHNY and CDR2 is SVGAGI in the germline V gene (reference sequence). The CDR3 is 11 residues long. CDR3 protein: CASSYRGGYTF. The CDR3 coding sequence is TGTGCCAGCAGTTACCGGGGTGGCTACACCTTC.

This clone was seen a few times. The chain employs TRBV19 and TRBJ2-3; D not certain. The V end lost 6 bases, the J end lost 5 bases, and 9 bases lay between the germline ends. The CDR3 consists of 12 residues. Germline-derived CDR1 and CDR2 are LNHDA and SQIVND (reference sequence). CDR3 protein: CASRISGDTQYF. DNA of the CDR3: TGTGCCAGTAGGATATCGGGAGATACGCAGTATTTT.

V usage is TRBV27 and J usage is TRBJ2-1, with no clear D. Trimming removed 6 bases from V and 1 base from J, with 10 bases in between. The CDR3 contains 14 residues. CDR1 and CDR2 from the germline V gene are MNHEY and SMNVEV (reference sequence). As DNA, the CDR3 is TGTGCCAGCAGGGCAGGAAGGTCCTACAATGAGCAGTTCTTC. Translation: CASRAGRSYNEQFF.

This clone was counted a single time. The rearrangement joins TRBV7-9 to TRBJ1-5, with TRBD1 matching 7 bases. The germline V gene has CDR1 SEHNR and CDR2 FQNEAQ (reference sequence). CDR3 length equals 14 residues. V was clipped by 1 base and J by 4 bases; unmatched bases: 1. The CDR3 DNA reads TGTGCCAGCAGCTTAGTGGGACAGAATCAGCCCCAGCATTTT. Protein: CASSLVGQNQPQHF.

CDR3 DNA: TGTGCCAGCAGTTTCTCTGCCGGGACACAACTCCCTTACGAGCAGTACTTC. It yields the protein CASSFSAGTQLPYEQYF. The V and J genes are TRBV27 and TRBJ2-7, with D maybe TRBD1 (6 bases). Germline V gene sequence: CDR1 MNHEY, CDR2 SMNVEV (reference sequence). V was clipped by 3 bases and J by 4 bases, with 22 bases between them. This CDR3 is built from 17 residues.

The V and J genes are TRBV9 and TRBJ1-4; D remains ambiguous. V was trimmed by 1 base and J by 2 bases, leaving 15 bases between them. The CDR3 sequence is 17 residues long. Germline assignment: CDR1 SGDLS and CDR2 YYNGEE. The CDR3 DNA is TGTGCCAGCAGCGTATCAGGCACTCGGGGTACTAATGAAAAACTGTTTTTT. This sequence encodes CASSVSGTRGTNEKLFF.

This rearrangement joins TRBV6-2 or TRBV6-3 to TRBJ2-3; the D gene is possibly TRBD2 (6 bases). V was clipped by 4 bases and J by 5 bases, with 10 bases between them. The CDR3 is 13 residues long. The V gene's germline CDR1 is MNHEY and CDR2 SVGEGT. The CDR3, as DNA: TGTGCCAGCAGTTTGGAGGGATTAGATACGCAGTATTTT. This codes for CASSLEGLDTQYF.

The V and J genes are TRBV27 and TRBJ2-7; tentatively, D is TRBD1 (6 bases). V was cut by 5 bases and J by 0 bases, with 11 bases left in between. The CDR3 extends over 14 amino acids. Germline CDR1 MNHEY, CDR2 SMNVEV (reference sequence). The CDR3 loop reads CASSTRQVSYEQYF. The CDR3 DNA sequence: TGTGCCAGCAGTACTCGACAGGTCTCCTACGAGCAGTACTTC.

The sample holds one count of this clone. V usage is TRBV3-1 (or the pseudogene TRBV3-2) and J usage is TRBJ2-1, with 8 positions matching TRBD2. Germline V gene data show CDR1 as LGHDT and CDR2 as YNNKEL (reference sequence). Trimming cost V 5 bases and J 9 bases; bases outside gene matches: 15. The CDR3 is 16 amino acids. CDR3 sequence (DNA): TGTGCCAGCAGCGAATCCTGGACTAGCTGGGGGGGTGAGCAGTTCTTC. The encoded protein is CASSESWTSWGGEQFF.

The chain uses TRBV19 and TRBJ1-5; D perhaps matches TRBD1 (6 bases). V lost 5 bases, J lost 6 bases, and 14 bases lay in between. There are 14 residues in the CDR3. Germline V gene data show CDR1 as LNHDA and CDR2 as SQIVND (reference sequence). In nucleotides, the CDR3 is TGTGCCAGTAGTGTAACGGGGGGGCCTCAGCCCCAGCATTTT. Residues: CASSVTGGPQPQHF.

The V call is TRBV7-2, the J call TRBJ1-2; D may be TRBD1 (6 bases). The length of the CDR3 is 15 residues. CDR1 is SGHTA, CDR2 FQGNSA, per germline. The V and J ends lost 5 bases and 3 bases respectively, with 16 bases between them. The CDR3 coding sequence is TGTGCCAGCAGCCTAATGGACAGACGATACTATGGCTACACCTTC. Protein: CASSLMDRRYYGYTF.

The chain employs TRBV5-1 and TRBJ1-1; unclear D gene. V was clipped by 2 bases and J by 1 base, with 9 bases between them. This CDR3 contains 14 residues. Germline CDR1 and CDR2: SGHRS and YFSETQ. In DNA form, the CDR3 reads TGCGCCAGCAGCTTAGGCAGGTCGAACACTGAAGCTTTCTTT. Translation gives CASSLGRSNTEAFF.

V usage is TRBV5-1 and J usage is TRBJ1-5, with TRBD1 identical over 9 bases. V gave up 6 bases and J gave up 7 bases; unmatched junction bases: 14. In germline, CDR1 is SGHRS, CDR2 YFSETQ. This CDR3 comprises 16 residues. The CDR3 region has the DNA TGCGCCAGCACCGTCCCGGGACAGGGTCCCGGGCAGCCCCAGCATTTT. As protein: CASTVPGQGPGQPQHF.

The chain employs TRBV9 and TRBJ1-4; no clear D gene. Trimming took 4 bases from V and 8 from J, leaving 12 bases between them. Per the germline V gene, CDR1 is SGDLS and CDR2 is YYNGEE. This CDR3 spans 13 amino acids. The CDR3 sequence is CASSPWTGEKLFF. The CDR3 DNA reads as TGTGCCAGCAGCCCCTGGACGGGGGAAAAACTGTTTTTT.

This chain uses TRBV19 with TRBJ2-1; D may be TRBD1 or TRBD2 (5 bases each). The length of the CDR3 is 15 residues. Germline CDR1 is LNHDA and CDR2 is SQIVND (reference sequence). V dropped 5 bases and J dropped 9 bases, with 20 bases sitting between them. CDR3 coding DNA: TGTGCCAGTAGTGGGGGACCTCCCCCGGCGGGTGAGCAGTTCTTC. It is translated as CASSGGPPPAGEQFF.

The genes are TRBV18 and TRBJ1-1, with no clear D. The CDR3 runs 13 residues. Per germline, CDR1 KGHSH and CDR2 LQKENI. V lost 5 bases and J lost 4, with 11 bases in between. The CDR3 reads CASSSETITEAFF. For the CDR3, the DNA is TGTGCCAGCTCATCGGAGACCATCACTGAAGCTTTCTTT.

The V and J genes are TRBV27 and TRBJ2-2; D call uncertain. Per the germline V gene, CDR1 is MNHEY and CDR2 is SMNVEV (reference sequence). Trimming left V 2 bases short and J 1 base short, with 5 bases between. The CDR3 is 14 amino acids. This chain's CDR3 is CASSLLRNTGELFF. CDR3 coding DNA: TGTGCCAGCAGTTTACTACGGAACACCGGGGAGCTGTTTTTT.

The chain has TRBV29-1 and TRBJ1-1; 9 bases align to TRBD1. After removal of 4 bases from V and 4 bases from J, the junction contained 7 bases not matched to a gene. Germline V gene data show CDR1 as SQVTM and CDR2 as ANQGSEA. The CDR3 contains 14 residues. The CDR3 sequence: CSVGDSTGGTEAFF. For the CDR3, the DNA is TGCAGCGTTGGTGACTCGACAGGGGGCACTGAAGCTTTCTTT.

V usage is TRBV3-1 (or the pseudogene TRBV3-2) and J usage is TRBJ1-1; tentatively, D is TRBD1 (5 bases). The germline V gene encodes CDR1 LGHDT and CDR2 YNNKEL (reference sequence). V was clipped by 0 bases and J by 8 bases, with 13 bases between them. The CDR3 has 14 residues. The CDR3 region is CASSQEGGALEAFF. CDR3 nucleotide sequence: TGTGCCAGCAGCCAAGAAGGAGGGGCCCTAGAAGCTTTCTTT.

The chain uses TRBV27 and TRBJ1-6; 7 bases line up with TRBD1. V lost 5 bases to trimming and J lost 7 bases; unmatched junction nucleotides: 2. Germline lookup yields CDR1 MNHEY and CDR2 SMNVEV (reference sequence). This CDR3 has 13 amino acids. CDR3 coding DNA: TGTGCCAGCAGTAGCAGGGGGAATTCACCCCTCCACTTT. Its translation: CASSSRGNSPLHF.

J is TRBJ2-3 and V is TRBV12-5; 10 bases agree with TRBD2. V lost 3 bases to trimming and J lost 4 bases; unmatched junction nucleotides: 7. In germline, CDR1 is LGHNT, CDR2 FRNRAP. This CDR3 contains 16 residues. The CDR3 sequence is CASGFTSSGSPDTQYF. In nucleotides, the CDR3 is TGTGCTAGTGGTTTCACCTCTAGCGGGAGTCCAGATACGCAGTATTTT.

J is TRBJ2-7 and V is TRBV19; TRBD1 agrees at 8 bases. CDR1 is LNHDA and CDR2 is SQIVND in the germline V gene (reference sequence). The CDR3 has 14 amino acids. The trim removed 5 bases at V and 2 bases at J, leaving 5 bases unmatched. The CDR3 nucleotides are TGTGCCAGTAGTGCTCACAGGGGGACCTACGAGCAGTACTTC. Translating it yields CASSAHRGTYEQYF.

The gene calls are TRBV29-1 and TRBJ2-7; 7 positions agree with TRBD2. V shed 4 bases and J 4 bases; nucleotides not matched to a gene: 13. This CDR3 comprises 15 residues. Germline V gene lookup returns CDR1 SQVTM and CDR2 ANQGSEA. The CDR3 region has the DNA TGCAGCGTTGTTGGGGGGGAATGGGAACCGTACGAGCAGTACTTC. This translates into CSVVGGEWEPYEQYF.